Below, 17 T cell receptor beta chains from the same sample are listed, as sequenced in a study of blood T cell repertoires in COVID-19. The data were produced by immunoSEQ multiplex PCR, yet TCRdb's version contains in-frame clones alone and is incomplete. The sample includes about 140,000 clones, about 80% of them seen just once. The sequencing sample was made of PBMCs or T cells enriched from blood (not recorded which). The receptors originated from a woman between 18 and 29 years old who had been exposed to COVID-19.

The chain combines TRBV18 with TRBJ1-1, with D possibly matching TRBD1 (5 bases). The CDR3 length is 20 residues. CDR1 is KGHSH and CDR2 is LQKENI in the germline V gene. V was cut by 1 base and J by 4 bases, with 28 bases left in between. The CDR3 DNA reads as TGTGCCAGCTCACCACGGTTCGTCCGCTATCGAGGAGGGGCGCCCACTGAAGCTTTCTTT. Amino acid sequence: CASSPRFVRYRGGAPTEAFF.

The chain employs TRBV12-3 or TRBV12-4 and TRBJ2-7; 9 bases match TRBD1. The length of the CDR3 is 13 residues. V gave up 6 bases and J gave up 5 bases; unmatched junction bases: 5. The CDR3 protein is CASRGQGRDEQYF. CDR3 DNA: TGTGCCAGCAGGGGACAGGGTCGGGACGAGCAGTACTTC.

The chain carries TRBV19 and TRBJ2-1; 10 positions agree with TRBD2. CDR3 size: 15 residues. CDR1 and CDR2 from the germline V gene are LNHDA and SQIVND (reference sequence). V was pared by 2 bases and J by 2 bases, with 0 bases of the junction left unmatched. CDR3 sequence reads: CASSITSGAYNEQFF. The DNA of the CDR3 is TGTGCCAGTAGTATAACTAGCGGGGCCTACAATGAGCAGTTCTTC. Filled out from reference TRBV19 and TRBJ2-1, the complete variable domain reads DGGITQSPKYLFRKEGQNVTLSCEQNLNHDAMYWYRQDPGQGLRLIYYSQIVNDFQKGDIAEGYSVSREKKESFPLTVTSAQKNPTAFYLCASSITSGAYNEQFFGPGTRLTVL.

The CDR3 reads CASSSGGGGTLSPLHF. The CDR3 DNA reads TGTGCCAGCAGTTCTGGAGGGGGAGGGACGCTATCACCCCTCCACTTT. The gene calls are TRBV27 and TRBJ1-6; tentative D call: TRBD1 (6 bases). The CDR3 loop spans 16 amino acids. Germline CDR1 reads MNHEY; CDR2 reads SMNVEV (reference sequence). Trimming took 4 bases from V and 10 from J, leaving 20 bases between them.

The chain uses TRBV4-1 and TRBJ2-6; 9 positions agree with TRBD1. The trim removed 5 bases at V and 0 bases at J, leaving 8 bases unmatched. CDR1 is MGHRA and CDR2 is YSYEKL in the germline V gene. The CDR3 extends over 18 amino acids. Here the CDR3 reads CASSEGGTGFSGANVLTF. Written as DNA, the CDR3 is TGCGCCAGCAGCGAGGGAGGGACAGGGTTCTCTGGGGCCAACGTCCTGACTTTC.

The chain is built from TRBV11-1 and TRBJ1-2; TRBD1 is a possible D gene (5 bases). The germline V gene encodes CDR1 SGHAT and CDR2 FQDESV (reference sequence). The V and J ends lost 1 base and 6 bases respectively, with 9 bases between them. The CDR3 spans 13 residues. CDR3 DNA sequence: TGTGCCAGCAGCTTAGTAGGACACGATGGCTACACCTTC. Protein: CASSLVGHDGYTF.

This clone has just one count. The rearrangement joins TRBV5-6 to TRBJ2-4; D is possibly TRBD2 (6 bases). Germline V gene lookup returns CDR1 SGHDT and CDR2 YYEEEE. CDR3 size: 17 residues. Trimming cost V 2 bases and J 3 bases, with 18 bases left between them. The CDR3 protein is CASSFLKDWRDKNIQYF. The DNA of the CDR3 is TGTGCCAGCAGCTTCTTAAAGGACTGGCGGGACAAAAACATTCAGTACTTC.

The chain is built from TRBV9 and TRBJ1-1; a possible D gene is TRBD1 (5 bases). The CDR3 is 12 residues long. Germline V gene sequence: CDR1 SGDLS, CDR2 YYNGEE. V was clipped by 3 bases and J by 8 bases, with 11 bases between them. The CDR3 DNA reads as TGTGCCAGCAGCGCAGAAGACAGAGAAGCTTTCTTT. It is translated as CASSAEDREAFF.

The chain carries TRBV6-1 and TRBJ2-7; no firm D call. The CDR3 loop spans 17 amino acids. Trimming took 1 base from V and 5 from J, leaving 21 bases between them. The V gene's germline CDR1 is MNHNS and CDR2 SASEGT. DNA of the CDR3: TGTGCCAGCAGTGAAGTGGGCTATAACGAATATTTCAACGAGCAGTACTTC. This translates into CASSEVGYNEYFNEQYF.

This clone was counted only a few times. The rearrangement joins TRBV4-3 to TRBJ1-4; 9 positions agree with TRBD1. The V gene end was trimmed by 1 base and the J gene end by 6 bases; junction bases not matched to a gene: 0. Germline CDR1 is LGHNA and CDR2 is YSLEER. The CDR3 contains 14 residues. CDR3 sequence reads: CASSQGTGDEKLFF. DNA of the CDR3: TGCGCCAGCAGCCAAGGGACAGGGGATGAAAAACTGTTTTTT.

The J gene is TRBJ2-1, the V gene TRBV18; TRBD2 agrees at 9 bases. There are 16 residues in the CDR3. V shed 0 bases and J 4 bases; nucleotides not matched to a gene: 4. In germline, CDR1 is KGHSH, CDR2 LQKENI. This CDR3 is CASSPPVAGGYNEQFF. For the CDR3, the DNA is TGTGCCAGCTCACCACCGGTCGCGGGAGGGTACAATGAGCAGTTCTTC.

CDR3 protein: CASSHSGAYEQYF. CDR3 nucleotide sequence: TGTGCCAGCAGCCACTCAGGGGCCTACGAGCAGTACTTC. The chain is built from TRBV2 and TRBJ2-7, with D perhaps TRBD1 (6 bases). Trimming removed 6 bases from V and 2 bases from J, with 11 bases in between. Germline V CDR1 and CDR2: SNHLY, FYNNEI. The CDR3 totals 13 residues.

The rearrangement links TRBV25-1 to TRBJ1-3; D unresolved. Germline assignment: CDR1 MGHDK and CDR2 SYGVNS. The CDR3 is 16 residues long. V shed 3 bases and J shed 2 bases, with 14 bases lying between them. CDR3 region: CASSETGFEAGNTIYF. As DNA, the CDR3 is TGTGCCAGCAGTGAGACGGGATTTGAGGCTGGAAACACCATATATTTT.

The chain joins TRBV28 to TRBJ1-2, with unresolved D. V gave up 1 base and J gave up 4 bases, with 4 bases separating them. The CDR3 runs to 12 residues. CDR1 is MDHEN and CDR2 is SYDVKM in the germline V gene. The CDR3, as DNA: TGTGCCAGCAGTTTATCCCTCTATGGCTACACCTTC. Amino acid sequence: CASSLSLYGYTF.

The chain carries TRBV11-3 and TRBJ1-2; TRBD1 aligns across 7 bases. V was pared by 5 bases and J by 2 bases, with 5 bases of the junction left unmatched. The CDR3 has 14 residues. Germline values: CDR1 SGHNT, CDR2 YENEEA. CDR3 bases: TGTGCCAGCAGCCCAGGGACAGCAAACTATGGCTACACCTTC. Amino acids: CASSPGTANYGYTF.

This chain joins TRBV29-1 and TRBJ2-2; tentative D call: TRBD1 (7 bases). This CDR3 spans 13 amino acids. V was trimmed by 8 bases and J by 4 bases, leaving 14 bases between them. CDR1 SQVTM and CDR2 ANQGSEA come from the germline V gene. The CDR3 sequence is CSTRDSGTGELFF. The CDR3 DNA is TGCAGCACGCGGGACAGCGGCACCGGGGAGCTGTTTTTT.

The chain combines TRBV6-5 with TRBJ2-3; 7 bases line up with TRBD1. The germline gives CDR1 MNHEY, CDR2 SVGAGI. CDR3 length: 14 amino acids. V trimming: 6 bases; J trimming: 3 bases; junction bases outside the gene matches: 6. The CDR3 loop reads CASRTGILTDTQYF. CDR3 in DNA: TGTGCCAGCAGGACAGGGATCCTAACAGATACGCAGTATTTT.